This T cell receptor (beta chain) was observed in a study of blood T cell repertoires in COVID-19. Under the authors' procedure: Estimation of nucleated cell counts was performed using reference gene primer amplification. The assay was immunoSEQ multiplex PCR, and TCRdb's table has in-frame clones only and misses some. V, J and clone size reflect that table, while D and trimming were determined from the DNA. The table shows roughly 310,000 clones, with 70% to 90% occurring only once. The CDR3 covers 14 residues. Germline lookup yields CDR1 SQVTM and CDR2 ANQGSEA. V lost 4 bases and J lost 6; bases outside the gene matches: 7.

The sequencing input was PBMCs or T cells enriched from blood (not recorded which). The V and J genes are TRBV29-1 and TRBJ2-1; TRBD1 agrees at 9 bases. The origin of this receptor is a woman aged 40 to 50 who had recovered from COVID-19. The CDR3 bases are TGCAGCGTTGTAGGGGACAGGGAGGTCAATGAGCAGTTCTTC. Protein sequence: CSVVGDREVNEQFF.